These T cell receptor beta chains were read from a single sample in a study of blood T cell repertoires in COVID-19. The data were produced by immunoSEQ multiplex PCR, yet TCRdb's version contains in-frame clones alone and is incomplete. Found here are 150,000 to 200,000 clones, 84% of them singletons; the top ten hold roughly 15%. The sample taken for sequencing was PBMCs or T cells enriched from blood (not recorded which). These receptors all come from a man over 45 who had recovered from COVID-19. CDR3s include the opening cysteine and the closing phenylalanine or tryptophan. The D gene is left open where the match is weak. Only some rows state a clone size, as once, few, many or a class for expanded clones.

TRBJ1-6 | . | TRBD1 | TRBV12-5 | CASGLATGGLNSPLHF | TGTGCTAGTGGTTTGGCTACAGGGGGCCTGAATTCACCCCTCCACTTT
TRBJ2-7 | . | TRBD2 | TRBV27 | CASSPRGAGPYEQYF | TGTGCCAGCAGTCCTAGGGGAGCGGGGCCCTACGAGCAGTACTTC
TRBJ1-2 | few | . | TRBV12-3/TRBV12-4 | CASSFLGGYTF | TGTGCCAGCAGTTTCCTCGGGGGCTACACCTTC
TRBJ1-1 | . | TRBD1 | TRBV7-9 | CASSSGAGTANTEAFF | TGTGCCAGCAGCTCAGGGGCCGGGACAGCGAACACTGAAGCTTTCTTT
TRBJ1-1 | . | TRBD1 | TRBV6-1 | CASSARTGLSFAEAFF | TGTGCCAGCAGTGCTCGGACAGGGTTAAGTTTCGCTGAAGCTTTCTTT
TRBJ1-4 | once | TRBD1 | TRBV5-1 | CASSPRQGAREKLFF | TGCGCCAGCAGTCCCCGACAGGGGGCTCGGGAAAAACTGTTTTTT
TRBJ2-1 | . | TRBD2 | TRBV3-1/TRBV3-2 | CASSHRRALAGNEQFF | TGTGCCAGCAGCCATCGGAGGGCCCTAGCGGGGAATGAGCAGTTCTTC
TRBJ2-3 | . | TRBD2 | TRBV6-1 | CASSENTGGGSTDTQYF | TGTGCCAGCAGTGAAAATACGGGGGGGGGAAGCACAGATACGCAGTATTTT
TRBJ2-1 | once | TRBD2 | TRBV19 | CASSTGGPLYNEQFF | TGTGCCAGTAGTACGGGGGGGCCACTTTACAATGAGCAGTTCTTC
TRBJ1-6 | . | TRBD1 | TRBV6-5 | CASSTYRGPNSPLHF | TGTGCCAGCAGTACCTACAGGGGCCCTAATTCACCCCTCCACTTT
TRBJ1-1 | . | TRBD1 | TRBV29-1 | CSGLGSVRLGTENTEAFF | TGCAGCGGCCTCGGTTCGGTCCGTCTGGGGACAGAGAACACTGAAGCTTTCTTT
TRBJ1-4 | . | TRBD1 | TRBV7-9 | CASSPPTGTDNEKLFF | TGTGCCAGCAGCCCACCCACCGGGACAGATAATGAAAAACTGTTTTTT
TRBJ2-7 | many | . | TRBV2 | CASSERFSGTLSYEQYF | TGTGCCAGCAGTGAACGTTTTTCCGGGACACTCTCCTACGAGCAGTACTTC
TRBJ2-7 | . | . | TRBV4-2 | CASSQGGGQNEQYF | TGTGCCAGCAGCCAAGGCGGTGGACAAAACGAGCAGTACTTC
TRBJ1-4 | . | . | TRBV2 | CASRTGGDNEKLFF | TGTGCCAGCAGAACCGGGGGTGATAATGAAAAACTGTTTTTT